This T cell receptor (beta chain) was sequenced for a study of cytomegalovirus exposure and HLA in healthy donors. Looking at the study overall: Findings of an earlier analysis included some 120 million unique TCR beta sequences from about 180 million T cells. General observations from the study: According to reports, the classifier identified cytomegalovirus status with high specificity and sensitivity. Most TCR beta V segments were productive about 90% or about 30% of the time in an earlier analysis.

With 60 Vbeta and 13 Jbeta primers, the PCR was carried out. Produced via immunoSEQ multiplex PCR; TCRdb's table is partial and in-frame only. The table includes some 150,000 clones, around 79% detected once. Trimming pared 5 bases from V and 3 bases from J, leaving 19 bases between. Germline CDR1 reads SNHLY; CDR2 reads FYNNEI. This CDR3 spans 16 amino acids. Points on this clone: Antigen unknown.

The TCR was taken from a man aged 25 to 45 in good health and CMV-seropositive. Sequencing input: PBMCs. The V call is TRBV2, the J call TRBJ1-1, with D maybe TRBD1 (6 bases). The CDR3 bases are TGTGCCAGCAGTCCTTCGCGGGGGGCTGGGGACACTGAAGCTTTCTTT. Translated, it gives CASSPSRGAGDTEAFF.